Sequencing of this T cell receptor beta chain was carried out in a study of shared clonotypes between healthy human individuals. The study, taken as a whole, reports: Unshared clonotypes carried lower generation probabilities than those common to all four donors.

The study drew its donors from healthy HIV-negative adults without recent acute infections or vaccinations. Clones were read by immunoSEQ multiplex PCR, and TCRdb kept only the in-frame ones, dropping some. The top ten clones hold 0.37% of a sample with roughly 2,300,000 clones, 80% to 95% of them seen once. Germline V gives CDR1 MGHRA, CDR2 YSYEKL. The CDR3 length is 15 residues. V lost 0 bases, J lost 7 bases, and 16 bases lay in between. Comments on this clone: Its antigen remains unknown.

The rearrangement joins TRBV4-1 to TRBJ2-7; the D gene is possibly TRBD1 (6 bases). Sequencing used naive CD4+ T cells from PBMCs. Subset specified: CD45RA+ positively selected. The clonotype originates from a man aged 18 to 29 in good health. Some clones in this sample may be carry-over from other donors' samples. This CDR3 reads CASSQDSAGAREQYF. The CDR3 DNA is TGCGCCAGCAGCCAAGATTCGGCAGGGGCTCGGGAGCAGTACTTC.